The 15 T cell receptor beta chains below were found in one sample sequenced in a study of beta chain features in type 1 diabetes. The authors reverse transcribed all of the isolated RNA, so sequencing captured expressed TCRB transcripts. Measured with immunoSEQ multiplex PCR; TCRdb has only the in-frame clones, and not every one. The repertoire includes roughly 610,000 clones, about a sixth of them detected once, and around 0.1% sits in the top ten. Sequenced: naive CD4+ T cells from blood. The receptor source for this set is a man younger than 30 in good health.

The sample holds a few counts of this clone. This chain joins TRBV19 and TRBJ2-1; D perhaps matches TRBD2 (6 bases). Germline CDR1 and CDR2: LNHDA and SQIVND (reference sequence). V lost 8 bases, J lost 8 bases, and 22 bases lay in between. This CDR3 spans 15 amino acids. In nucleotides, the CDR3 is TGTGCCAGTCGGGGCGGGGAGTTAGCGGCGGATGAGCAGTTCTTC. Residues: CASRGGELAADEQFF.

The rearrangement links TRBV6-1 to TRBJ2-3; no definite D call. The germline V gene encodes CDR1 MNHNS and CDR2 SASEGT. V was cut by 9 bases and J by 1 base, with 11 bases left in between. The CDR3 runs to 13 residues. CDR3 sequence (DNA): TGTGCCAGTCCTTTCCCGGGCACAGATACGCAGTATTTT. Translation: CASPFPGTDTQYF.

This clone occurred a few times. The chain employs TRBV19 and TRBJ2-2; TRBD1 is a possible D gene (6 bases). Trimming left V 3 bases short and J 4 bases short, with 15 bases between. The CDR3 loop spans 16 amino acids. Germline values: CDR1 LNHDA, CDR2 SQIVND (reference sequence). In DNA, the CDR3 is TGTGCCAGTAGTATGTTACAGGGCCGAGGCACCGGGGAGCTGTTTTTT. This encodes CASSMLQGRGTGELFF.

The chain carries TRBV9 and TRBJ2-7, with 8 bases matching TRBD2. Trimming at V came to 4 bases and at J to 7 bases, leaving 13 bases not matched to a gene. The CDR3 is 15 amino acids. CDR1 and CDR2 (germline): SGDLS, YYNGEE. The CDR3 loop reads CASSSPSAGVAEQYF. The CDR3 DNA reads as TGTGCCAGCAGCTCACCTTCAGCGGGAGTCGCAGAGCAGTACTTC.

The chain has TRBV2 and TRBJ2-3, with 14 bases identical to TRBD2. V trimming: 3 bases; J trimming: 6 bases; junction bases outside the gene matches: 8. The CDR3 totals 17 residues. Per germline, CDR1 SNHLY and CDR2 FYNNEI. CDR3 DNA: TGTGCCAGCAGTGAGCTGGGACTAGCGGGAGTATTGGATACGCAGTATTTT. Its protein product is CASSELGLAGVLDTQYF. Full variable domain (remainder filled in from reference TRBV2 and TRBJ2-3): EPEVTQTPSHQVTQMGQEVILRCVPISNHLYFYWYRQILGQKVEFLVSFYNNEISEKSEIFDDQFSVERPDGSNFTLKIRSTKLEDSAMYFCASSELGLAGVLDTQYFGPGTRLTVL.

The chain couples TRBV28 to TRBJ1-2; D is ambiguous. Germline lookup yields CDR1 MDHEN and CDR2 SYDVKM. Trimming left V 6 bases short and J 6 bases short, with 11 bases between. The CDR3 sequence is 12 residues long. The CDR3 is CASRAPAHGYTF. CDR3 DNA: TGTGCCAGCAGGGCCCCTGCCCATGGCTACACCTTC.

The rearrangement joins TRBV7-2 to TRBJ1-2; 12 bases line up with TRBD1. Trimming removed 5 bases from V and 5 bases from J; junction bases left unmatched: 12. CDR1 is SGHTA, CDR2 FQGNSA, per germline. The CDR3 runs 17 residues. In DNA, the CDR3 is TGTGCCAGCAGCCCTCAATGGGACAGGGGGCTTCGGTATGGCTACACCTTC. Encoded protein: CASSPQWDRGLRYGYTF.

The chain uses TRBV28 and TRBJ2-3; TRBD1 might be the D (6 bases). The CDR3 is 14 residues long. The germline V and J ends were trimmed by 6 bases and 1 base, with 11 bases remaining between them. In germline, CDR1 is MDHEN, CDR2 SYDVKM. The CDR3 here is CASREQGRTDTQYF. As DNA, the CDR3 is TGTGCCAGCAGAGAACAGGGCCGCACAGATACGCAGTATTTT.

CDR3 coding DNA: TGTGCCAGCAGCTTAACGGGGGGGCCTAATACGCAGTATTTT. Translating gives CASSLTGGPNTQYF. The chain couples TRBV7-2 to TRBJ2-3; 8 bases match TRBD2. The CDR3 loop spans 14 amino acids. The germline CDR1 and CDR2 sequences are SGHTA and FQGNSA. V shed 2 bases and J 7 bases; nucleotides not matched to a gene: 5.

This clone was observed a few times. This sequence joins TRBV25-1 and TRBJ2-3; tentatively, D is TRBD2 (6 bases). With 5 bases removed from V and 2 bases from J, the gap between germline ends came to 14 bases. This CDR3 spans 15 amino acids. Germline V CDR1 and CDR2: MGHDK, SYGVNS. CDR3: CASSRPGLNTDTQYF. DNA for the CDR3: TGTGCCAGCAGTAGACCGGGACTGAACACAGATACGCAGTATTTT. Combining the CDR3 with reference TRBV25-1 and TRBJ2-3 gives the whole variable domain EADIYQTPRYLVIGTGKKITLECSQTMGHDKMYWYQQDPGMELHLIHYSYGVNSTEKGDLSSESTVSRIRTEHFPLTLESARPSHTSQYLCASSRPGLNTDTQYFGPGTRLTVL.

V and J are TRBV7-2 and TRBJ2-4; TRBD2 is a possible D gene (5 bases). Germline V gives CDR1 SGHTA, CDR2 FQGNSA. Trimming removed 1 base from V and 3 bases from J, with 10 bases in between. CDR3 length equals 15 residues. CDR3 nucleotide sequence: TGTGCCAGCAGCTTAGAGCGAGGGCACAAAAACATTCAGTACTTC. Its protein product is CASSLERGHKNIQYF.

The chain links TRBV5-1 to TRBJ2-7; D may be TRBD1 or TRBD2 (5 bases each). Trimming left V 2 bases short and J 5 bases short, with 14 bases between. The length of the CDR3 is 14 residues. Germline V gives CDR1 SGHRS, CDR2 YFSETQ. The CDR3 region has the DNA TGCGCCAGCAGCTTCGGGACCGAGTTGGACGAGCAGTACTTC. Translated, it gives CASSFGTELDEQYF.

The chain couples TRBV29-1 to TRBJ2-7; a weak D match, TRBD2 (6 bases). V was clipped by 7 bases and J by 4 bases, with 11 bases between them. CDR1 SQVTM and CDR2 ANQGSEA come from the germline V gene. There are 11 residues in the CDR3. CDR3 amino acids: CSGGTPYEQYF. The CDR3 bases are TGCAGCGGAGGGACTCCTTACGAGCAGTACTTC.

This clone was recorded a few times. J is TRBJ2-7 and V is TRBV14; either TRBD1 or TRBD2 may fit D (5 bases each). With 9 bases removed from V and 3 bases from J, the gap between germline ends came to 9 bases. Per the germline V gene, CDR1 is SGHDN and CDR2 is FVKESK. The CDR3 is 11 residues long. The CDR3 is CARGVHYEQYF. CDR3 in DNA: TGTGCCAGGGGGGTGCACTACGAGCAGTACTTC. The full variable domain, in which reference TRBV14 and TRBJ2-7 provide the parts outside the CDR3, is EAGVTQFPSHSVIEKGQTVTLRCDPISGHDNLYWYRRVMGKEIKFLLHFVKESKQDESGMPNNRFLAERTGGTYSTLKVQPAELEDSGVYFCARGVHYEQYFGPGTRLTVT.

This clone was found a few times. V usage is TRBV28 and J usage is TRBJ2-7; TRBD1 matches 7 bases. The CDR3 contains 16 residues. From germline, CDR1 is MDHEN and CDR2 SYDVKM. The trim removed 4 bases at V and 1 base at J, leaving 10 bases unmatched. The chain's CDR3 is CASSSPGQKVSYEQYF. For the CDR3, the DNA is TGTGCCAGCAGTTCACCGGGACAGAAGGTTTCCTACGAGCAGTACTTC.